This TCR beta chain was obtained from a study of blood T cell repertoires in COVID-19. In the study overall: The United States, Italy and Spain supplied acute and convalescent COVID-19 samples. T cells, B-cell-depleted T cells, or PBMCs supplied cDNA or gDNA.

In the original analysis: Amplifying reference gene primers gave estimates of nucleated cell counts. The method was immunoSEQ multiplex PCR; TCRdb's version includes in-frame clones alone and lacks a portion of them. That table furnishes V, J and clone size, whereas the DNA furnished D and trimming. The sample has more than 300,000 clones; around 90% are singletons. The CDR3 extends over 14 amino acids. J lost 5 bases, V lost 6 bases, and 8 bases had no gene match. Germline values: CDR1 MNHEY, CDR2 SVGEGT. This clonotype originated in a woman aged 40-49 years with COVID-19, enrolled during active disease. V is TRBV6-2 or TRBV6-3 and J is TRBJ2-5; 8 positions agree with TRBD2. What was sequenced was peripheral blood. CDR3 sequence reads: CASSRAGARETQYF. The CDR3 DNA reads TGTGCCAGCAGCCGAGCGGGGGCCAGGGAGACCCAGTACTTC.